One and the same sample provided the 5 T cell receptor beta chains below, sequenced in a study of cytomegalovirus exposure and HLA in healthy donors (dated by TCRdb to about 2017). The library was produced with the immunoSEQ multiplex PCR assay. The multiplex PCR relied on a mix of 60 forward primers for TCR Vbeta segments and 13 reverse primers for TCR Jbeta segments. TCRdb carries this immuneACCESS record with in-frame sequences only. Its versions omit some clonotypes, under half of them owing to an unresolved V gene in the studies checked, with the rest unexplained. Here the sample has 110,000 or so clones; 77% occur a single time. The ten largest clonotypes hold about 6% of the sample. The sample comprised PBMCs. These receptors originate from a man aged 18-30 years in good health and CMV-seropositive.

V usage is TRBV4-2 and J usage is TRBJ2-5; TRBD1 matches at 7 bases. The CDR3 has 15 amino acids. CDR1 and CDR2 (germline): LGHNA, YNFKEQ. Trimming at V came to 0 bases and at J to 1 base, leaving 2 bases not matched to a gene. In nucleotides, the CDR3 is TGTGCCAGCAGCCAAGAGGACAGGAGCCAAGAGACCCAGTACTTC. This encodes CASSQEDRSQETQYF.

The chain joins TRBV5-5 to TRBJ1-4; TRBD1 aligns across 7 bases. The V segment lost 5 bases and the J segment 7 bases; nucleotides outside the gene matches: 11. The CDR3 totals 15 residues. Germline CDR1 SGHKS, CDR2 YYEKEE (reference sequence). The CDR3 is CASREWDSPGEKLFF. In DNA form, the CDR3 reads TGTGCCAGCAGAGAATGGGACAGCCCCGGTGAAAAACTGTTTTTT.

This clone showed up just a few times. The chain employs TRBV6-5 and TRBJ1-2; D may be TRBD1 (5 bases). V gave up 2 bases and J gave up 8 bases, with 15 bases separating them. The CDR3 spans 14 residues. Germline V gene sequence: CDR1 MNHEY, CDR2 SVGAGI. The CDR3 loop is CASSYGGGGQGYTF. CDR3 in DNA: TGTGCCAGCAGTTACGGGGGGGGAGGGCAGGGCTACACCTTC.

The chain recombines TRBV10-3 with TRBJ2-1; 11 bases line up with TRBD2. The CDR3 spans 15 residues. After removal of 6 bases from V and 7 bases from J, the junction contained 8 bases not matched to a gene. Germline V gene lookup returns CDR1 ENHRY and CDR2 SYGVKD. In DNA form, the CDR3 reads TGTGCCATCAGCACCCTAGCGGGGGGACCAAATGAGCAGTTCTTC. Its translation: CAISTLAGGPNEQFF.

This clone was found once. V and J are TRBV11-2 and TRBJ1-5; D uncertain. CDR3 length: 13 residues. Germline CDR1 is SGHAT and CDR2 is FQNNGV. V dropped 2 bases and J dropped 7 bases, with 9 bases sitting between them. CDR3 nucleotide sequence: TGTGCCAGCAGCTTACAGGTGGAACAGCCCCAGCATTTT. Amino acids: CASSLQVEQPQHF.